This T cell receptor beta chain was identified in a study of T cell changes during pregnancy in multiple sclerosis. TCRdb's copy holds only in-frame clones and misses some; the assay was immunoSEQ multiplex PCR. The data hold some 49,000 clones, with approximately 89% observed a single time. This CDR3 is built from 14 residues. Per germline, CDR1 PRHDT and CDR2 FYEKMQ (reference sequence). V gave up 4 bases and J gave up 7 bases, with 14 bases separating them. The chain carries TRBV13 and TRBJ1-5; a weak D match, TRBD1 (5 bases). The source of this sequence is a female donor with multiple sclerosis, enrolled in a pregnancy study. The sample was CD8+ T cells from peripheral blood mononuclear cells, taken in the second trimester of pregnancy. In nucleotides, the CDR3 is TGTGCCAGCAGCTCCGGACCGGGGGGGCAGCCCCAGCATTTT. Its protein is CASSSGPGGQPQHF.